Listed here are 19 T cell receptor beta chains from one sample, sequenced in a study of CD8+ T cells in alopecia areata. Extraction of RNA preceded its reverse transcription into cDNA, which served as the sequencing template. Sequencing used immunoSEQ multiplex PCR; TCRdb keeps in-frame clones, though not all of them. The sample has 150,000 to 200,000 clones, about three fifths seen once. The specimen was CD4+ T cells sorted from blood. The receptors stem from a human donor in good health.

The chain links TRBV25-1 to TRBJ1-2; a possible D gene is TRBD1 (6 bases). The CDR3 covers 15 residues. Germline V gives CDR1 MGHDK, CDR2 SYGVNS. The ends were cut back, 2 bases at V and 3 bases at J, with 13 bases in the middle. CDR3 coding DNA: TGTGCCAGCAGTGAAAAAGGGGGGGCGCACTATGGCTACACCTTC. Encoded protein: CASSEKGGAHYGYTF.

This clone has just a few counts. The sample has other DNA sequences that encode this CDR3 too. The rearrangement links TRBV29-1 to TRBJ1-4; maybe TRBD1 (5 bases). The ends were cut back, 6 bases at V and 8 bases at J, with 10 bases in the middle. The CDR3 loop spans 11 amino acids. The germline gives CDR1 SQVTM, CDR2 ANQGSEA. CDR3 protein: CSVYRREKLFF. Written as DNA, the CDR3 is TGCAGCGTCTACAGGCGGGAAAAACTGTTTTTT.

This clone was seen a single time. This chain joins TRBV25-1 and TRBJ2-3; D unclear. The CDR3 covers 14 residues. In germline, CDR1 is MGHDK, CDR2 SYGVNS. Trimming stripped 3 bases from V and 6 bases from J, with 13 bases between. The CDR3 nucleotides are TGTGCCAGCAGTGATAAGAATGGCAGGGATACGCAGTATTTT. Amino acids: CASSDKNGRDTQYF. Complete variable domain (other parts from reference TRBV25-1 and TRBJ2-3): EADIYQTPRYLVIGTGKKITLECSQTMGHDKMYWYQQDPGMELHLIHYSYGVNSTEKGDLSSESTVSRIRTEHFPLTLESARPSHTSQYLCASSDKNGRDTQYFGPGTRLTVL.

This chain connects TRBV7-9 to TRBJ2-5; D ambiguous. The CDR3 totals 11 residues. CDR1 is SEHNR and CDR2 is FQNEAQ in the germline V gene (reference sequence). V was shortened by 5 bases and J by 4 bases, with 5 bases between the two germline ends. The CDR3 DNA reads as TGTGCCAGCAGCACCGGAGAGACCCAGTACTTC. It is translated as CASSTGETQYF. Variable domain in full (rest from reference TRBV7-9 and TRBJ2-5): DTGVSQNPRHKITKRGQNVTFRCDPISEHNRLYWYRQTLGQGPEFLTYFQNEAQLEKSRLLSDRFSAERPKGSFSTLEIQRTEQGDSAMYLCASSTGETQYFGPGTRLLVL.

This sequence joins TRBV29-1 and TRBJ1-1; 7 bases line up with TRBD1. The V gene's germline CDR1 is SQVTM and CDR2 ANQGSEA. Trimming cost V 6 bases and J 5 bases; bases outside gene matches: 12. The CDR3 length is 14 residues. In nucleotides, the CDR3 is TGCAGCGTCGGACTGACAGGGACGTGGACTGAAGCTTTCTTT. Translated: CSVGLTGTWTEAFF.

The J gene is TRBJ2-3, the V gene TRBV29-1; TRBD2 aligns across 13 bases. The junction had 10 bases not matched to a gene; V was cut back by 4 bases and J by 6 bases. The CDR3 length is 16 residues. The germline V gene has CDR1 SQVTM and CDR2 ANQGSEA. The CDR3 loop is CSVGGTSGRGSDTQYF. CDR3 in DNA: TGCAGCGTTGGGGGCACTAGCGGGAGGGGTTCGGATACGCAGTATTTT.

The CDR3 DNA is TGTGCCAGCAGTGGCCGGACAGGGCTAGCCAAAAACATTCAGTACTTC. This translates into CASSGRTGLAKNIQYF. The chain joins TRBV25-1 to TRBJ2-4; 8 nucleotides align to TRBD1. The germline V gene has CDR1 MGHDK and CDR2 SYGVNS. The CDR3 spans 16 residues. J lost 0 bases, V lost 4 bases, and 5 bases had no gene match.

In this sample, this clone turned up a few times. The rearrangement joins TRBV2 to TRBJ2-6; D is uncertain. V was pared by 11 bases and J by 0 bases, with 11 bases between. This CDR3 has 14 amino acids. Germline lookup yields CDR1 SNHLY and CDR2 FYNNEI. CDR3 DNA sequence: TGTGCCTCCACACAGCCCTCTGGGGCCAACGTCCTGACTTTC. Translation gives CASTQPSGANVLTF.

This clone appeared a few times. For the CDR3, the DNA is TGCAGCGTTCGCATTGGGGCCTATTATGGCTACACCTTC. Translated: CSVRIGAYYGYTF. V is TRBV29-1 and J is TRBJ1-2, with D possibly being TRBD1 (5 bases). Germline V gene sequence: CDR1 SQVTM, CDR2 ANQGSEA. This CDR3 contains 13 residues. V gave up 5 bases and J gave up 5 bases, with 15 bases separating them.

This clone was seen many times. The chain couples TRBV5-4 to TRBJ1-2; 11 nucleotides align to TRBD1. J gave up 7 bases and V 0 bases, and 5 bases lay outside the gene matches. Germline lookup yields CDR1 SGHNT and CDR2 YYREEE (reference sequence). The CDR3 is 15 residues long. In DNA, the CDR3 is TGTGCCAGCAGCTTGGACGGACAGGGGGCCTTTGGCTACACCTTC. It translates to CASSLDGQGAFGYTF. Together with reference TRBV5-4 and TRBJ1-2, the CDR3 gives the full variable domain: ETGVTQSPTHLIKTRGQQVTLRCSSQSGHNTVSWYQQALGQGPQFIFQYYREEENGRGNFPPRFSGLQFPNYSSELNVNALELDDSALYLCASSLDGQGAFGYTFGSGTRLTVV.

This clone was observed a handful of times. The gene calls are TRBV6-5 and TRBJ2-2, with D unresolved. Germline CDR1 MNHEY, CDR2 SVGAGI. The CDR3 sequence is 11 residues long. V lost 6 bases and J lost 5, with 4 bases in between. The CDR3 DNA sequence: TGTGCCAGCAGGGAAACCGGGGAGCTGTTTTTT. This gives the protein CASRETGELFF.

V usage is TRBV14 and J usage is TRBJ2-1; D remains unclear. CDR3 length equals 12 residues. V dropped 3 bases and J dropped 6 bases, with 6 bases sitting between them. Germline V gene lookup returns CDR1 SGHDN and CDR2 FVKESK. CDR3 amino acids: CASSQWSNEQFF. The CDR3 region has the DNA TGTGCCAGCAGCCAGTGGAGCAATGAGCAGTTCTTC.

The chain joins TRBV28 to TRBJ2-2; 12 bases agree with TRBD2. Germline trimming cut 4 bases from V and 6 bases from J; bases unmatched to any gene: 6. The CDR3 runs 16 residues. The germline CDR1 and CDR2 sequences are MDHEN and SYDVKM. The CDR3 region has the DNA TGTGCCAGCAGTTCCTGGACTAGCGGGAAGTCCGGGGAGCTGTTTTTT. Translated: CASSSWTSGKSGELFF.

The CDR3 loop reads CAWSGAYNEQFF. The CDR3 nucleotides read TGTGCCTGGAGTGGGGCCTACAATGAGCAGTTCTTC. V usage is TRBV30 and J usage is TRBJ2-1, with no clear D. This CDR3 comprises 12 residues. Germline lookup yields CDR1 GTSNPN and CDR2 SVGIG (reference sequence). V was pared by 1 base and J by 2 bases, with 3 bases between. Complete variable domain (other parts from reference TRBV30 and TRBJ2-1): SQTIHQWPATLVQPVGSPLSLECTVEGTSNPNLYWYRQAAGRGLQLLFYSVGIGQISSEVPQNLSASRPQDRQFILSSKKLLLSDSGFYLCAWSGAYNEQFFGPGTRLTVL.

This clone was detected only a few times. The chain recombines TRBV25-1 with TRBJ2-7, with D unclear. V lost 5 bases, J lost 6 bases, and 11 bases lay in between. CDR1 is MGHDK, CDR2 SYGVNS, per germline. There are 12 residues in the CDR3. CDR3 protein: CASSTLGAEQYF. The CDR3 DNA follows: TGTGCCAGCAGTACACTCGGAGCCGAGCAGTACTTC.

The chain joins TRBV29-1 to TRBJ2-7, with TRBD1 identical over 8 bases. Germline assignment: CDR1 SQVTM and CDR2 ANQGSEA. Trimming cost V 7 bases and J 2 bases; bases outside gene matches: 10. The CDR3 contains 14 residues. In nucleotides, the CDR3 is TGCAGCGCTGCACCGGGACAGGCTGCCTACGAGCAGTACTTC. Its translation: CSAAPGQAAYEQYF.

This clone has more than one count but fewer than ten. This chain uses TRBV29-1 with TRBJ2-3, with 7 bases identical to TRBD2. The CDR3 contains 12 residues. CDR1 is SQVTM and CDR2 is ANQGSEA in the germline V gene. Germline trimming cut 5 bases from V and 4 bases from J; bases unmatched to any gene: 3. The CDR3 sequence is CSVTSVADTQYF. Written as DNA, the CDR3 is TGCAGCGTTACTAGCGTGGCAGATACGCAGTATTTT.

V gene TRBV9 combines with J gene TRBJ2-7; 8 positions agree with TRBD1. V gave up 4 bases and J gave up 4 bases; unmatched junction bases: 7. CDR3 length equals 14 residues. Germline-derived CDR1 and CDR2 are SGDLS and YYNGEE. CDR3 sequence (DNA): TGTGCCAGCAGCCCGCGGGACAGGTCTTACGAGCAGTACTTC. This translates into CASSPRDRSYEQYF.

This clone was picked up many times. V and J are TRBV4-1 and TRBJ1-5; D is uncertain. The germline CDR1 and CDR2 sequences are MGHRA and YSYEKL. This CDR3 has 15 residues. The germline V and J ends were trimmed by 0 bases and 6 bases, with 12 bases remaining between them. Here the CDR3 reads CASSQEQRGGQPQHF. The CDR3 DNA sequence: TGCGCCAGCAGCCAAGAGCAGCGGGGAGGTCAGCCCCAGCATTTT.